These 28 T cell receptor beta chains originate from one sample sequenced in a study of blood T cell repertoires in COVID-19. The data were produced by immunoSEQ multiplex PCR, yet TCRdb's version contains in-frame clones alone and is incomplete. In the table there are roughly 49,000 clones, 90% to 95% of which are singletons. Sequencing was performed on peripheral blood. The source of these receptors is an elderly woman with acute or convalescent COVID-19.

The chain uses TRBV4-3 and TRBJ2-7; D is ambiguous. Deletions cut 4 bases from V and 2 bases from J, with 15 bases between. This CDR3 is built from 15 residues. The germline V gene encodes CDR1 LGHNA and CDR2 YSLEER. In nucleotides, the CDR3 is TGCGCCAGCAGCCCGTTTCTAAGCGCAGCCTACGAGCAGTACTTC. Translating it yields CASSPFLSAAYEQYF.

The genes are TRBV5-8 and TRBJ1-5; D perhaps matches TRBD1 (5 bases). Trimming removed 0 bases at V and 5 bases at J, with 9 bases between. Germline V gene sequence: CDR1 SGHTS, CDR2 YDEGEE. This CDR3 has 14 amino acids. CDR3 in amino acids: CASSLALGDQPQHF. DNA of the CDR3: TGTGCCAGCAGCTTGGCTTTAGGGGATCAGCCCCAGCATTTT.

The chain is built from TRBV14 and TRBJ2-1; 9 bases line up with TRBD2. This CDR3 contains 16 residues. The germline gives CDR1 SGHDN, CDR2 FVKESK. The ends lost 1 base at V and 6 bases at J; junction bases unmatched: 7. The CDR3 sequence is CASSQVYGRGGNEQFF. CDR3 DNA: TGTGCCAGCAGCCAAGTTTATGGGCGGGGGGGCAATGAGCAGTTCTTC.

J is TRBJ2-7 and V is TRBV5-4; TRBD1 matches at 8 bases. The CDR3 has 16 amino acids. Germline V gives CDR1 SGHNT, CDR2 YYREEE (reference sequence). After removal of 0 bases from V and 0 bases from J, the junction contained 5 bases not matched to a gene. The CDR3 reads CASSLGDRPSSYEQYF. In DNA, the CDR3 is TGTGCCAGCAGCTTGGGGGACAGGCCAAGCTCCTACGAGCAGTACTTC.

The gene calls are TRBV15 and TRBJ2-6; D gene ambiguous. Trimming shortened V by 5 bases and J by 0 bases, and 14 bases separated the two germline ends. This CDR3 contains 17 residues. The germline CDR1 and CDR2 sequences are LNHNV and YYDKDF (reference sequence). The CDR3 bases are TGTGCCACCAGCTCCCCGACTGCAGACTCTGGGGCCAACGTCCTGACTTTC. It encodes CATSSPTADSGANVLTF.

The V and J genes are TRBV7-9 and TRBJ2-1, with TRBD1 matching 9 bases. The V and J ends lost 5 bases and 4 bases, in that order; junction bases with no gene match: 9. Per the germline V gene, CDR1 is SEHNR and CDR2 is FQNEAQ (reference sequence). The CDR3 sequence is 16 residues long. CDR3 protein: CASSIPGTGPYNEQFF. CDR3 in DNA: TGTGCCAGCAGCATACCAGGGACAGGGCCTTACAATGAGCAGTTCTTC. Drawing the rest from reference TRBV7-9 and TRBJ2-1, the complete variable domain is DTGVSQNPRHKITKRGQNVTFRCDPISEHNRLYWYRQTLGQGPEFLTYFQNEAQLEKSRLLSDRFSAERPKGSFSTLEIQRTEQGDSAMYLCASSIPGTGPYNEQFFGPGTRLTVL.

This rearrangement joins TRBV29-1 to TRBJ2-3, with D perhaps matching TRBD1 (7 bases). V lost 4 bases and J lost 3, with 17 bases in between. CDR3 length: 15 amino acids. Germline values: CDR1 SQVTM, CDR2 ANQGSEA. The DNA of the CDR3 is TGCAGCGTTGTGGAGGGCCAGGGGGTGACAGATACGCAGTATTTT. This translates into CSVVEGQGVTDTQYF.

This chain joins TRBV6-6 and TRBJ1-1, with 9 bases aligning to TRBD1. Looked up from germline, CDR1 is MNHNY and CDR2 is SVGAGI (reference sequence). The CDR3 contains 15 residues. Trimming at V came to 5 bases and at J to 10 bases, leaving 14 bases not matched to a gene. The CDR3 DNA reads as TGTGCCAGCAGTACCCCCTGGACAGGGGCTTTAGGAGCTTTCTTT. Protein: CASSTPWTGALGAFF.

In DNA form, the CDR3 reads TGTGCCAGCAGCTTAGGTGGCGGGAGGGTTAATGAGCAGTTCTTC. Its protein is CASSLGGGRVNEQFF. The chain employs TRBV11-2 and TRBJ2-1, with TRBD2 identical over 9 bases. J was trimmed by 7 bases and V by 1 base; bases with no gene match: 5. Germline V gene data show CDR1 as SGHAT and CDR2 as FQNNGV. This CDR3 is 15 amino acids long.

This chain links TRBV12-2 with TRBJ1-4; TRBD1, the table's D call, was not compared with the DNA. TRBV12-2 corresponds to a pseudogene. The CDR3 loop spans 16 amino acids. The CDR3 bases are TGTGCAAGTCGGGGCAGGCAGGTTTCAACTAATGAAAAACTGTTTTTT. Its protein is CASRGRQVSTNEKLFF.

The chain couples TRBV7-9 to TRBJ2-1, with a weak D call TRBD1 (5 bases). Germline V CDR1 and CDR2: SEHNR, FQNEAQ (reference sequence). V dropped 2 bases and J dropped 9 bases, with 8 bases sitting between them. This CDR3 comprises 12 residues. The CDR3 region is CASSLWGGEQFF. CDR3 bases: TGTGCCAGCAGCTTATGGGGCGGTGAGCAGTTCTTC.

This chain joins TRBV2 and TRBJ1-2; a possible D gene is TRBD1 (6 bases). CDR1 and CDR2 (germline): SNHLY, FYNNEI. CDR3 length: 13 amino acids. V shed 5 bases and J shed 4 bases, with 11 bases lying between them. The CDR3 DNA reads TGTGCCAGCAGTACGGGAGGGGGCTATGGCTACACCTTC. Its protein is CASSTGGGYGYTF.

This chain uses TRBV4-3 with TRBJ1-2; 8 positions match TRBD1. The length of the CDR3 is 12 residues. Germline CDR1 LGHNA, CDR2 YSLEER. The V segment lost 5 bases and the J segment 7 bases; nucleotides outside the gene matches: 3. CDR3 region: CASSRDRSGYTF. DNA for the CDR3: TGCGCCAGCAGCAGGGACAGGTCTGGCTACACCTTC.

The chain combines TRBV9 with TRBJ2-7, with 8 bases lining up with TRBD2. CDR1 SGDLS and CDR2 YYNGEE come from the germline V gene. This CDR3 is built from 16 residues. The V gene end was trimmed by 0 bases and the J gene end by 0 bases; junction bases not matched to a gene: 5. CDR3 protein: CASSVGSGINSYEQYF. CDR3 sequence (DNA): TGTGCCAGCAGCGTAGGTAGCGGGATAAACTCCTACGAGCAGTACTTC. Looking up the rest from reference TRBV9 and TRBJ2-7 gives the full variable domain: DSGVTQTPKHLITATGQRVTLRCSPRSGDLSVYWYQQSLDQGLQFLIQYYNGEERAKGNILERFSAQQFPDLHSELNLSSLELGDSALYFCASSVGSGINSYEQYFGPGTRLTVT.

The J gene is TRBJ2-1, the V gene TRBV9; a weak D match, TRBD2 (5 bases). The V end lost 3 bases, the J end lost 6 bases, and 19 bases lay between the germline ends. CDR1 and CDR2 (germline): SGDLS, YYNGEE. The CDR3 length is 16 residues. CDR3 amino acids: CASSANFRGLRNEQFF. CDR3 DNA: TGTGCCAGCAGCGCTAACTTCCGAGGGCTTCGCAATGAGCAGTTCTTC.

The CDR3 DNA follows: TGTGCCAGCAGGACGGACAGGCGAGGCTACACCTTC. This translates into CASRTDRRGYTF. This chain links TRBV2 with TRBJ1-2, with 7 bases aligning to TRBD1. The germline V gene has CDR1 SNHLY and CDR2 FYNNEI. CDR3 length: 12 amino acids. V shed 6 bases, J shed 8 bases, and the junction held 6 bases outside the gene matches.

The V gene is TRBV5-1, the J gene TRBJ1-2; 7 nucleotides match TRBD1. CDR3 length: 14 amino acids. Per the germline V gene, CDR1 is SGHRS and CDR2 is YFSETQ. Losses at the gene ends were 0 bases for V and 4 bases for J; bases not matched to a gene: 3. CDR3 amino acids: CASSLEGQSYGYTF. The CDR3 nucleotides read TGCGCCAGCAGCTTGGAGGGACAGAGCTATGGCTACACCTTC.

This chain links TRBV7-3 with TRBJ2-1; the match to TRBD2 covers 7 bases. The CDR3 loop spans 13 amino acids. Germline-derived CDR1 and CDR2 are SGHTA and FQGTGA. V shed 4 bases and J 6 bases; nucleotides not matched to a gene: 3. The CDR3 here is CASSSTSANEQFF. The CDR3 region has the DNA TGTGCCAGCAGCTCTACTAGCGCCAATGAGCAGTTCTTC.

This clone was counted between two and nine times. This chain connects TRBV5-6 to TRBJ1-4; 11 bases are a match to TRBD1. With V trimmed by 4 bases and J by 7 bases, 6 bases remained unmatched. This CDR3 region has 15 residues. Germline-derived CDR1 and CDR2 are SGHDT and YYEEEE. CDR3 loop: CASSSRDRGTEKLFF. CDR3 bases: TGTGCCAGCAGCAGCCGGGACAGGGGGACTGAAAAACTGTTTTTT.

This clone was detected once. CDR3 region: CASRPGQGLDEQYF. CDR3 DNA sequence: TGTGCCAGCCGCCCGGGACAGGGGTTGGACGAGCAGTACTTC. The V and J genes are TRBV2 and TRBJ2-7, with TRBD1 matching over 10 bases. Per the germline V gene, CDR1 is SNHLY and CDR2 is FYNNEI. V lost 8 bases and J lost 5; bases outside the gene matches: 9. The CDR3 runs to 14 residues.

The table lists this clone with a count of one. This chain links TRBV19 with TRBJ1-1, with 9 bases fitting TRBD1. CDR3 length: 13 amino acids. Unmatched junction bases numbered 2, after V lost 5 bases and J lost 4 bases. In germline, CDR1 is LNHDA, CDR2 SQIVND (reference sequence). Here the CDR3 reads CASSVGQGTEAFF. CDR3 DNA sequence: TGTGCCAGTAGTGTGGGACAGGGCACTGAAGCTTTCTTT.

V usage is TRBV7-2 and J usage is TRBJ2-1; D unclear. Germline assignment: CDR1 SGHTA and CDR2 FQGNSA. CDR3 size: 12 residues. V shed 2 bases and J shed 6 bases, with 5 bases lying between them. CDR3 in amino acids: CASSLSRNEQFF. The CDR3 nucleotides read TGTGCCAGCAGCTTAAGCCGCAATGAGCAGTTCTTC.

The chain employs TRBV5-8 and TRBJ2-1, with D perhaps matching TRBD2 (5 bases). Deletions cut 0 bases from V and 0 bases from J, with 7 bases between. The CDR3 length is 15 residues. Germline V gives CDR1 SGHTS, CDR2 YDEGEE. DNA of the CDR3: TGTGCCAGCAGCTTGGGGGAGAGCTCCTACAATGAGCAGTTCTTC. Its protein product is CASSLGESSYNEQFF.

The rearrangement joins TRBV3-1 (or the pseudogene TRBV3-2) to TRBJ1-5; D is undetermined. V was clipped by 0 bases and J by 6 bases, with 12 bases between them. Germline-derived CDR1 and CDR2 are LGHDT and YNNKEL (reference sequence). The CDR3 loop spans 15 amino acids. The CDR3 is CASSQDTRESQPQHF. Here the CDR3 DNA reads TGTGCCAGCAGCCAAGATACCCGGGAAAGTCAGCCCCAGCATTTT.

V gene TRBV19 combines with J gene TRBJ2-7; perhaps TRBD1 as D (5 bases). The CDR3 has 15 residues. Trimming pared 7 bases from V and 3 bases from J, leaving 19 bases between. CDR1 and CDR2 (germline): LNHDA, SQIVND (reference sequence). The CDR3 DNA is TGTGCCAGTACAGACAGCGACCCAAGCGACTACGAGCAGTACTTC. Protein: CASTDSDPSDYEQYF. The whole variable domain, remainder taken from reference TRBV19 and TRBJ2-7, is DGGITQSPKYLFRKEGQNVTLSCEQNLNHDAMYWYRQDPGQGLRLIYYSQIVNDFQKGDIAEGYSVSREKKESFPLTVTSAQKNPTAFYLCASTDSDPSDYEQYFGPGTRLTVT.

V usage is TRBV12-2 and J usage is TRBJ1-6; the table names TRBD1, a call not compared with the DNA. TRBV12-2 represents a pseudogene. The CDR3 length is 16 residues. The CDR3 is CASRLECGQGDSPLHF. DNA of the CDR3: TGTGCAAGTCGCTTAGAGTGTGGACAGGGGGATTCACCCCTCCACTTT.

This clone has only one observation. This chain links TRBV18 with TRBJ2-5, with 8 bases fitting TRBD2. After removal of 3 bases from V and 5 bases from J, the junction contained 8 bases not matched to a gene. Germline CDR1 reads KGHSH; CDR2 reads LQKENI. The CDR3 totals 15 residues. The CDR3 protein is CASSPSVVAGETQYF. The CDR3 DNA follows: TGTGCCAGCTCACCGTCTGTGGTAGCGGGGGAGACCCAGTACTTC.

In DNA form, the CDR3 reads TGTGCCAGCGAGACTAGCGGGAGCTCCTACAATGAGCAGTTCTTC. This translates into CASETSGSSYNEQFF. The chain links TRBV6-5 to TRBJ2-1; 12 nucleotides line up with TRBD2. V lost 8 bases, J lost 0 bases, and 2 bases stayed unmatched. Germline assignment: CDR1 MNHEY and CDR2 SVGAGI. CDR3 length equals 15 residues.